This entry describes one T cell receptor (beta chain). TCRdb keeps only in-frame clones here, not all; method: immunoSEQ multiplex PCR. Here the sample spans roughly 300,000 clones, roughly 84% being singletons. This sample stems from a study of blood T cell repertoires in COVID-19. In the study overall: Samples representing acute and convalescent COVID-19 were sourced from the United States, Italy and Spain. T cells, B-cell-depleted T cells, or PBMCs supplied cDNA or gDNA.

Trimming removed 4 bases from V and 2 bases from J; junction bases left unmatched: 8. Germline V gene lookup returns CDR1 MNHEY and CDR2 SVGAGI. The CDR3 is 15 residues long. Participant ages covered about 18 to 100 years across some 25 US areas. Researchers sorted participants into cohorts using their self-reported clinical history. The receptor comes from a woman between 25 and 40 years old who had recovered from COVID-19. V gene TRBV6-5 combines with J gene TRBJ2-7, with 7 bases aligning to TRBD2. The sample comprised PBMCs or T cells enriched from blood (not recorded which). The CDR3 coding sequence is TGTGCCAGCAGTTCCAGCGGGGTTTTTACCTACGAGCAGTACTTC. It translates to CASSSSGVFTYEQYF.